This T cell receptor (beta chain) was documented in a study of T cell responses to AZD1222 COVID-19 vaccine. Study outcomes and limitations: Per reports, nearly half of all spike-specific TCRs target regions that are unmutated in variants.

Note on this clone: The antigen is not known.

Clones were sequenced by immunoSEQ multiplex PCR, and TCRdb holds only the in-frame ones, with some missing. This table holds 95,000 to 100,000 clones, roughly 84% found once. The CDR3 length is 13 residues. CDR1 and CDR2 (germline): LNHDA, SQIVND (reference sequence). The V segment lost 6 bases and the J segment 5 bases; nucleotides outside the gene matches: 3. V usage is TRBV19 and J usage is TRBJ2-2; TRBD1 matches 7 bases. The source is an adult in good health. This specimen consisted of peripheral blood, obtained on day 0 of AZD1222 vaccination. CDR3 residues: CASSRGFTGELFF. In DNA, the CDR3 is TGTGCCAGTAGCAGGGGGTTTACCGGGGAGCTGTTTTTT.